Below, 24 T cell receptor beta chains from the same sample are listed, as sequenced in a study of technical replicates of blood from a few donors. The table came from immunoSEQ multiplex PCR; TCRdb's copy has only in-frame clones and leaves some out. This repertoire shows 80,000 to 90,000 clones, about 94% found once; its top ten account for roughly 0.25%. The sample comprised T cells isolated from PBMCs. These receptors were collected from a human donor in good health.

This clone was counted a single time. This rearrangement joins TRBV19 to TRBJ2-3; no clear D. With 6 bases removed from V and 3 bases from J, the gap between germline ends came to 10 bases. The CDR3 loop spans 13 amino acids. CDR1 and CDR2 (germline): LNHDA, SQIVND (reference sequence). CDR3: CASRRETTDTQYF. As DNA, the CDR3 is TGTGCCAGTAGACGAGAAACTACAGATACGCAGTATTTT.

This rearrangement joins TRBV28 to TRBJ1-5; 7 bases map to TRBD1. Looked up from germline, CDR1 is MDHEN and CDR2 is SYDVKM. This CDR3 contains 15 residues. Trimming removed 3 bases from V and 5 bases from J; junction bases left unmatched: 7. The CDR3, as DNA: TGTGCCAGCAGTTTTGAAGACAGGGTGGATCAGCCCCAGCATTTT. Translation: CASSFEDRVDQPQHF.

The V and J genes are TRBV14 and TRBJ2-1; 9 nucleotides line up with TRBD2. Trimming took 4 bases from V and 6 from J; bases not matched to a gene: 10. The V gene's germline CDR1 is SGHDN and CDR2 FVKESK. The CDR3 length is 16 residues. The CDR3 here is CASSPRWGGGGNEQFF. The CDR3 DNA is TGTGCCAGCAGCCCCCGCTGGGGCGGGGGGGGCAATGAGCAGTTCTTC.

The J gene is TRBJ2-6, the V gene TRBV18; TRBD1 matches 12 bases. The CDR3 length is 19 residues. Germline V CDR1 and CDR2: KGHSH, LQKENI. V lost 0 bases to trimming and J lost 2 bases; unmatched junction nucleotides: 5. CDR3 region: CASSPPPGQGAAGANVLTF. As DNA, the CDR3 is TGTGCCAGCTCACCACCACCGGGACAGGGGGCAGCTGGGGCCAACGTCCTGACTTTC. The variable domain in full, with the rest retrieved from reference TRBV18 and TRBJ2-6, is NAGVMQNPRHLVRRRGQEARLRCSPMKGHSHVYWYRQLPEEGLKFMVYLQKENIIDESGMPKERFSAEFPKEGPSILRIQQVVRGDSAAYFCASSPPPGQGAAGANVLTFGAGSRLTVL.

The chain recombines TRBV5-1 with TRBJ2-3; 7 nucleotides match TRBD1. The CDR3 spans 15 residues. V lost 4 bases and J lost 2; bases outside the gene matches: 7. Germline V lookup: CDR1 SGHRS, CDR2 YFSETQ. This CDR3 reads CASSVDGTATDTQYF. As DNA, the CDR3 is TGCGCCAGCAGCGTAGACGGGACAGCCACAGATACGCAGTATTTT.

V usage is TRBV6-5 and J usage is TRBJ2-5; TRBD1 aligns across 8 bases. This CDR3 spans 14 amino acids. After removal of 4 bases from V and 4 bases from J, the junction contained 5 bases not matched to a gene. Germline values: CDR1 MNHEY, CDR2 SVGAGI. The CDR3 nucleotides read TGTGCCAGCAGTTTACAGGGGGTTTCAGAGACCCAGTACTTC. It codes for CASSLQGVSETQYF.

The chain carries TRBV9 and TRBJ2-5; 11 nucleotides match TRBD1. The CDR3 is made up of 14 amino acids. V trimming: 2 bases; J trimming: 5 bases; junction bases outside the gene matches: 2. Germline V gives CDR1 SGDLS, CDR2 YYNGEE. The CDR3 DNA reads TGTGCCAGCAGCGTGGACAGGGGGCACGAGACCCAGTACTTC. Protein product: CASSVDRGHETQYF.

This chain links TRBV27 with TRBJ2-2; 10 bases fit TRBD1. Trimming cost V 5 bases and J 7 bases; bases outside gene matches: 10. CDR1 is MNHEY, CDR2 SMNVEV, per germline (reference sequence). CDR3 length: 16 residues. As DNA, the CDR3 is TGTGCCAGCAGTAAGGCCGGGACAGGGGATCACGGGGAGCTGTTTTTT. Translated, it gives CASSKAGTGDHGELFF.

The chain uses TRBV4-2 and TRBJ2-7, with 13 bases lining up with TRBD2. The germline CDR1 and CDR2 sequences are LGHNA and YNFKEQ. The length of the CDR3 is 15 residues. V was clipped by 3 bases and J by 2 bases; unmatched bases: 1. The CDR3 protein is CASSHGLAGAYEQYF. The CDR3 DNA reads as TGTGCCAGCAGCCATGGACTAGCGGGAGCCTACGAGCAGTACTTC.

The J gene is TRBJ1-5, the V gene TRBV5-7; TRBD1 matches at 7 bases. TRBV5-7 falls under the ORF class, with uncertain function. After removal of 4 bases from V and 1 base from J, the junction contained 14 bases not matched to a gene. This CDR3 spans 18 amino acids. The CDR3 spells CASSQDRNETPSNQPQHF. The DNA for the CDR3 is TGTGCCAGCAGCCAGGACAGGAACGAAACGCCGAGCAATCAGCCCCAGCATTTT.

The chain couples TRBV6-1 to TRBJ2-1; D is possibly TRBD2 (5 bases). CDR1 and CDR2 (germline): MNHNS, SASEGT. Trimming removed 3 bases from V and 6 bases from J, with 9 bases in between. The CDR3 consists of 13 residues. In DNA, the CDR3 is TGTGCCAGCAGTGACCTGGCGGGCAATGAGCAGTTCTTC. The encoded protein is CASSDLAGNEQFF.

The CDR3 loop is CASSLVGYTSGGAWEQFF. CDR3 DNA sequence: TGTGCCAGCAGCTTGGTGGGCTATACTAGCGGGGGGGCCTGGGAGCAGTTCTTC. V and J are TRBV5-8 and TRBJ2-1; the match to TRBD2 covers 13 bases. The V gene end was trimmed by 0 bases and the J gene end by 10 bases; junction bases not matched to a gene: 13. This CDR3 comprises 18 residues. CDR1 SGHTS and CDR2 YDEGEE come from the germline V gene.

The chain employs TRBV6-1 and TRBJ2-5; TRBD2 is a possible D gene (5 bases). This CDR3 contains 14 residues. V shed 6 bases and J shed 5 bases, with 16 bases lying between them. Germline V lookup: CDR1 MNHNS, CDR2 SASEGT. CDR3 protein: CASSAFGGTETQYF. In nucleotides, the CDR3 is TGTGCCAGCAGCGCCTTTGGAGGAACGGAGACCCAGTACTTC.

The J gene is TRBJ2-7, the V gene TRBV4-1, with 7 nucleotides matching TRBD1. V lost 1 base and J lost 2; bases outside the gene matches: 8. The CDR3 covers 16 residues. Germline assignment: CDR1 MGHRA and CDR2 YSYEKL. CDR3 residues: CASSQVSGTATYEQYF. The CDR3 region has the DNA TGCGCCAGCAGCCAAGTATCTGGGACAGCCACCTACGAGCAGTACTTC.

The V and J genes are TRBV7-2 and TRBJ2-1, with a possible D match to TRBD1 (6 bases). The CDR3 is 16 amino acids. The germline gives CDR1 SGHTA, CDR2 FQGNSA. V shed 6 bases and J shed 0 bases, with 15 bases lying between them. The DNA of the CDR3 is TGTGCCAGCAGTCAAGACAGGTGGAGCTCCTACAATGAGCAGTTCTTC. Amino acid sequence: CASSQDRWSSYNEQFF.

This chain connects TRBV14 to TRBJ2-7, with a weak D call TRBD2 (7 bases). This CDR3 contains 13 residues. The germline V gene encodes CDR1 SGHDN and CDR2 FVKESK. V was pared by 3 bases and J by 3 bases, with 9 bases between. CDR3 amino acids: CASSQRGHYEQYF. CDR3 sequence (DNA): TGTGCCAGCAGCCAGCGGGGGCACTACGAGCAGTACTTC.

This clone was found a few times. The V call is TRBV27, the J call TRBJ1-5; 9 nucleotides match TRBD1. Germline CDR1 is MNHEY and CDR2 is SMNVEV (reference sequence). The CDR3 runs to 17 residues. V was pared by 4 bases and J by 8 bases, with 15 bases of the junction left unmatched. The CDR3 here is CASSSSFGQGKNEPQHF. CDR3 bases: TGTGCCAGCAGTTCCTCCTTTGGACAGGGGAAGAATGAGCCCCAGCATTTT.

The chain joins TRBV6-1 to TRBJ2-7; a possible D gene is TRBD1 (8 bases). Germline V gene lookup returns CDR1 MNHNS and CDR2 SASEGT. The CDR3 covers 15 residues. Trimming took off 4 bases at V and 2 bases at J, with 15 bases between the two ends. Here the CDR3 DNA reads TGTGCCAGCAGTGCGAGACAGGGGAGGGCCTACGAGCAGTACTTC. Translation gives CASSARQGRAYEQYF.

Here the CDR3 reads CASTPRQVISYEQYF. CDR3 nucleotide sequence: TGTGCCAGCACCCCCCGACAGGTAATCTCCTACGAGCAGTACTTC. V gene TRBV5-8 combines with J gene TRBJ2-7; perhaps TRBD1 as D (6 bases). The length of the CDR3 is 15 residues. The V end was cut by 6 bases, the J end by 0 bases, with 16 bases between. Germline CDR1 reads SGHTS; CDR2 reads YDEGEE.

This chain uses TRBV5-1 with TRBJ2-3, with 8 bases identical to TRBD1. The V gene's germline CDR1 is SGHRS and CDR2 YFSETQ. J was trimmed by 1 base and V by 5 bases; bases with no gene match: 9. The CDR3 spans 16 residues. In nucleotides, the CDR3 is TGCGCCAGCAGTCCTGACAGGGGAAGGGGCACAGATACGCAGTATTTT. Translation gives CASSPDRGRGTDTQYF.

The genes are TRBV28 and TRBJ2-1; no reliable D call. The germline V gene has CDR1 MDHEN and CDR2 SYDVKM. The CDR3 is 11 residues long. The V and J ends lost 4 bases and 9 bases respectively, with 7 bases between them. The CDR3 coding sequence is TGTGCCAGCAGTTCTCGCGGTGAGCAGTTCTTC. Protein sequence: CASSSRGEQFF. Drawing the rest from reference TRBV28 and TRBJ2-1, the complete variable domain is DVKVTQSSRYLVKRTGEKVFLECVQDMDHENMFWYRQDPGLGLRLIYFSYDVKMKEKGDIPEGYSVSREKKERFSLILESASTNQTSMYLCASSSRGEQFFGPGTRLTVL.

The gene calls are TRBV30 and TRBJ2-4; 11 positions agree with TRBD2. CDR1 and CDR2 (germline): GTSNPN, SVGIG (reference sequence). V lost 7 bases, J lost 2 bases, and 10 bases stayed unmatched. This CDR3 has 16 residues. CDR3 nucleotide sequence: TGTGCCTTCTCTTTTGTAGCGGGGGGGTCCAAAAACATTCAGTACTTC. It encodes CAFSFVAGGSKNIQYF. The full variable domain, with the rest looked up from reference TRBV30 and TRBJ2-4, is SQTIHQWPATLVQPVGSPLSLECTVEGTSNPNLYWYRQAAGRGLQLLFYSVGIGQISSEVPQNLSASRPQDRQFILSSKKLLLSDSGFYLCAFSFVAGGSKNIQYFGAGTRLSVL.

In DNA, the CDR3 is TGTGCCAGCAGCCAAGAAGTCACCTTCGCGCGGGGGGGAGGTGGAGATACGCAGTATTTT. Its translation is CASSQEVTFARGGGGDTQYF. This sequence joins TRBV4-2 and TRBJ2-3; 9 nucleotides agree with TRBD2. Germline V gives CDR1 LGHNA, CDR2 YNFKEQ. V trimming: 0 bases; J trimming: 5 bases; junction bases outside the gene matches: 18. The CDR3 is made up of 20 amino acids.

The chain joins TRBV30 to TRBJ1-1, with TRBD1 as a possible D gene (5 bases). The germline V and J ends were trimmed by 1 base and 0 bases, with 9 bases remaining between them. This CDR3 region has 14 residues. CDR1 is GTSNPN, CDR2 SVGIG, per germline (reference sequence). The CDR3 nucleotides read TGTGCCTGGAGTGGGACAAGTATGAACACTGAAGCTTTCTTT. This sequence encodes CAWSGTSMNTEAFF. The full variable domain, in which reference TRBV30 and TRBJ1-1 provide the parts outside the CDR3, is SQTIHQWPATLVQPVGSPLSLECTVEGTSNPNLYWYRQAAGRGLQLLFYSVGIGQISSEVPQNLSASRPQDRQFILSSKKLLLSDSGFYLCAWSGTSMNTEAFFGQGTRLTVV.